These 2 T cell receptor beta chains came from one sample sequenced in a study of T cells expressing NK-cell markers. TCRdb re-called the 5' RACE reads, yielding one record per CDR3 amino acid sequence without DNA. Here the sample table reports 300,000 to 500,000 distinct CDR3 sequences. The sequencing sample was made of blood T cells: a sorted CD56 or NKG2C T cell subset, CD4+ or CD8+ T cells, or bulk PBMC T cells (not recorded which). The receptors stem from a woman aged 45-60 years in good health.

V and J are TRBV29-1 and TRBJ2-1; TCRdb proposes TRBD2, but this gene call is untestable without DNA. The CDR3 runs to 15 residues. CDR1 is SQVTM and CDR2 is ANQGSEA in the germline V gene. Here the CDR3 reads CSVEDHLAQAGEQFF.

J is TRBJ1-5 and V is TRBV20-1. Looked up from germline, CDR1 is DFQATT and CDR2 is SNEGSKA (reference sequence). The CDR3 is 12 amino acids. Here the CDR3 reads CSARAYNQPQHF.